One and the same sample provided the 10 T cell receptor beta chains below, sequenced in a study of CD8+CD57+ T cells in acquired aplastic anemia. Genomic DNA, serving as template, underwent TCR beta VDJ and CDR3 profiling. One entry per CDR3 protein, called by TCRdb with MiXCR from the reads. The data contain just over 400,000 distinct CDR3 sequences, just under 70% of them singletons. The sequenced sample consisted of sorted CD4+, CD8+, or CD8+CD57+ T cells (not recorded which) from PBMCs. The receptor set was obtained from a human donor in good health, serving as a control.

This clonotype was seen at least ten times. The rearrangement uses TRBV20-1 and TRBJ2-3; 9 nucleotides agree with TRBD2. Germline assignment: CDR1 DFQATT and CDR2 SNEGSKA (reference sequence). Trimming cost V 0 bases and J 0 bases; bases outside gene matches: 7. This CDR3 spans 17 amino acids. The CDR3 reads CSARDYSGGTSTDTQYF. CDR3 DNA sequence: TGCAGTGCTAGAGATTACAGCGGGGGGACTAGCACAGATACGCAGTATTTT.

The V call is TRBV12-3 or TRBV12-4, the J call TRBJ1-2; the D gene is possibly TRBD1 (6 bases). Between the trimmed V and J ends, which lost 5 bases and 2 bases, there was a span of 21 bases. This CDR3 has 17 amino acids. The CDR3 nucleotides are TGTGCCAGCAGTCCCATCGCCGGACAGCACGAGAACTATGGCTACACCTTC. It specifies CASSPIAGQHENYGYTF.

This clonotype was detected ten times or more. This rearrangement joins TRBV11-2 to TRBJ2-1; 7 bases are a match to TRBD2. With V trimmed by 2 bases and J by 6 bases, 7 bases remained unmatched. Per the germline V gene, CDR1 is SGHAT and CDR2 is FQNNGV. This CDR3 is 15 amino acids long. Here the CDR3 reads CASSLRSGVPNEQFF. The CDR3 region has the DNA TGTGCCAGCAGCTTACGAAGCGGGGTACCCAATGAGCAGTTCTTC.

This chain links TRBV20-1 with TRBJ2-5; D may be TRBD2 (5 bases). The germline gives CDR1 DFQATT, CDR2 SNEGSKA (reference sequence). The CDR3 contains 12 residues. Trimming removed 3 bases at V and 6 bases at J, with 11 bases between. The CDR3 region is CSASRLAQTQYF. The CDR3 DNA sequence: TGCAGTGCTAGTCGGCTAGCCCAGACCCAGTACTTC.

Here the CDR3 reads CAWRGTGPNYGYTF. The CDR3 nucleotides read TGTGCCTGGAGAGGGACAGGGCCTAACTATGGCTACACCTTC. The chain couples TRBV30 to TRBJ1-2; 9 bases line up with TRBD1. Looked up from germline, CDR1 is GTSNPN and CDR2 is SVGIG (reference sequence). This CDR3 has 14 residues. With 3 bases clipped from V and 0 bases from J, the junction kept 2 bases outside the gene matches.

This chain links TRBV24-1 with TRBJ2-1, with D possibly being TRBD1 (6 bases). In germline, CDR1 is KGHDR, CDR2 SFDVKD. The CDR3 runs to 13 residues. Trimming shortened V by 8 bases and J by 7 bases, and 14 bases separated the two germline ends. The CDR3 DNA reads TGTGCCACCAACGGAGACAGGTTGAATGAGCAGTTCTTC. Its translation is CATNGDRLNEQFF.

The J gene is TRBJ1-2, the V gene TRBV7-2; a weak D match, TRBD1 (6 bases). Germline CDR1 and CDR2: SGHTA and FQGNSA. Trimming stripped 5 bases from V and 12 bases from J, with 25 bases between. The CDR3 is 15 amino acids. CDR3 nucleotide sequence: TGTGCCAGCAGCCACATGCGTGGGACATACTATGTCGACACCTTC. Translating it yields CASSHMRGTYYVDTF.

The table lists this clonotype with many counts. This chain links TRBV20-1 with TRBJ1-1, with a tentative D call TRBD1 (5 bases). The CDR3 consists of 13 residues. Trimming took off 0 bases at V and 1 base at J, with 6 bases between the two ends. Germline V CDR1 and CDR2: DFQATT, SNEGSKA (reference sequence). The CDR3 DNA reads TGCAGTGCTAGAGATGACAGGAACACTGAAGCTTTCTTT. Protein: CSARDDRNTEAFF.

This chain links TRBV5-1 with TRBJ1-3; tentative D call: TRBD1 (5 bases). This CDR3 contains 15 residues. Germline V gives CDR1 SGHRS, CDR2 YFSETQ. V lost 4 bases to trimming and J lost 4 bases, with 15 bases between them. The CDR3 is CASSARLGVGNTIYF. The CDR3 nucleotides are TGCGCCAGCAGCGCGAGGTTGGGGGTCGGAAACACCATATATTTT. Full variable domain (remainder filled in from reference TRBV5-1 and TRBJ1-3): KAGVTQTPRYLIKTRGQQVTLSCSPISGHRSVSWYQQTPGQGLQFLFEYFSETQRNKGNFPGRFSGRQFSNSRSEMNVSTLELGDSALYLCASSARLGVGNTIYFGEGSWLTVV.

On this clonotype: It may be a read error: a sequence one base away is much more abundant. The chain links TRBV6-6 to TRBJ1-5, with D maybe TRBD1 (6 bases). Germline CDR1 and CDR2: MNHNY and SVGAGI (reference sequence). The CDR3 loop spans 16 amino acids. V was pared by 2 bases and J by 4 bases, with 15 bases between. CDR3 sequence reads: CASSYGTRVVNQPQHF. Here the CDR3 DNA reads TGTGCCAGCAGTTACGGGACAAGGGTTGTAAATCAGCCCCAGCATTTT.